These T cell receptor beta chains were read from a single sample in a study of T cell repertoires in cytomegalovirus infection. MiXCR, run by TCRdb on the reads, gives a single entry per CDR3 protein. The sample has some 800,000 distinct CDR3 sequences; approximately 32% are singletons. These TCRs are of unknown antigen specificity. The sample here was cultured CD8+ T cells from PBMCs, taken from culture after CMV antigen stimulation. All receptors derive from a human donor in good health (CMV status not recorded). Some clones in this sample may be carry-over from other donors' samples. Both conserved end residues are part of each CDR3.

j_gene,v_gene,CDR3aa
TRBJ2-1,TRBV7-8,CASSPSLPYNEQFF
TRBJ1-2,TRBV15,CATSRVTGPSYGYTF
TRBJ1-1,TRBV9,CASTLFGGNTEAFF
TRBJ1-2,TRBV12-3/TRBV12-4,CASSRLQRNYGYTF
TRBJ2-1,TRBV19,CASSISGGGLGEQFF
TRBJ2-3,TRBV14,CASSQLTSGFTDTQYF
TRBJ2-3,TRBV6-2/TRBV6-3,CASSYGTGSGDTQYF
TRBJ2-2,TRBV7-8,CASSPDRTTNTGELFF
TRBJ2-7,TRBV7-2,CASSLDRHRSYEQYF
TRBJ2-1,TRBV7-6,CASSLRQARNYNEQFF
TRBJ1-5,TRBV4-1,CASSQEPGPRPQHF
TRBJ2-3,TRBV5-1,CASSRDSDTQYF
TRBJ2-1,TRBV6-5,CASSYSWYARNEQFF
TRBJ1-5,TRBV4-1,CASSQDMGVGQPQHF
TRBJ2-5,TRBV7-9,CASSFWLGQGIEETQYF
TRBJ1-4,TRBV6-1,CASSEEAANEKLFF
TRBJ2-2,TRBV18,CASSPRDGGTGELFF
TRBJ1-5,TRBV15,CATSSSPGAGVDQPQHF
TRBJ2-1,TRBV10-1,CASSSGPGEQFF
TRBJ1-1,TRBV7-8,CASTSQGNTEAFF
TRBJ2-7,TRBV7-6,CASSLGEGFSYEQYF
TRBJ1-2,TRBV7-2,CASSLGQDYGYTF
TRBJ1-1,TRBV11-3,CASSSTFPTALNTEAFF
TRBJ2-5,TRBV6-1,CASSEAWEIQYF
TRBJ2-3,TRBV7-6,CASSIGVNTDTQYF
TRBJ2-5,TRBV27,CASSLLSGAQETQYF
TRBJ1-2,TRBV5-5,CASSLTDYGYTF
TRBJ1-2,TRBV4-1,CASSQDVLDTGYGYTF
TRBJ2-3,TRBV4-1,CASSQDRDTQYF
TRBJ2-1,TRBV10-3,CAISESRAQVKNEQFF
TRBJ1-5,TRBV24-1,CATSQGRNQPQHF
TRBJ2-1,TRBV19,CASAGTSSYNEQFF
TRBJ1-2,TRBV7-9,CASSESGDTAYVGYTF
TRBJ2-1,TRBV12-3/TRBV12-4,CASSFEEGTPYNEQFF
TRBJ2-3,TRBV2,CASGGDRSYF
TRBJ1-3,TRBV7-2,CASSANRGKAGNTIYF
TRBJ2-1,TRBV4-1,CASSPLAGVHNEQFF
TRBJ1-3,TRBV5-6,CASSRSGYSGNTIYF
TRBJ2-4,TRBV7-2,CASSLGAGTKNIQYF
TRBJ2-6,TRBV7-2,CASSLPRGGARSGANVLTF
TRBJ1-2,TRBV29-1,CSVPRTGDYGYTF
TRBJ2-1,TRBV4-1,CASSKGGPNYNEQFF
TRBJ1-5,TRBV5-5,CASSQAGERPQHF
TRBJ1-5,TRBV12-3/TRBV12-4,CASSSSPPSNQPQHF
TRBJ1-1,TRBV2,CASSGSFGQGNTEAFF
TRBJ1-1,TRBV5-5,CASSFEARTGNTEAFF
TRBJ2-7,TRBV5-1,CASSAYLAGAYYEQYF
TRBJ1-5,TRBV6-2/TRBV6-3,CASSYTGGSNQPQHF
TRBJ2-5,TRBV6-6,CATGLAGGPRTQYF